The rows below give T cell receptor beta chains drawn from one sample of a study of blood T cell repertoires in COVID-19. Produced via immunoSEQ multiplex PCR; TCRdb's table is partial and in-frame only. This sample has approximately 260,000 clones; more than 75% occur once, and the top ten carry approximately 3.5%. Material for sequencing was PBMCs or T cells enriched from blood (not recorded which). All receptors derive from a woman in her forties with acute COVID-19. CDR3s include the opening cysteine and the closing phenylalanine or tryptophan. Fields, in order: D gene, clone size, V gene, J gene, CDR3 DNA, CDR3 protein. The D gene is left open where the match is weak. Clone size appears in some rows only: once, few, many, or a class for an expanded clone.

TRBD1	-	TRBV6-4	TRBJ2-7	TGTGCCAGCAGGGAGTCGGGACAGGGACCCTACGAGCAGTACTTC	CASRESGQGPYEQYF
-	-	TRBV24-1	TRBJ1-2	TGTGCCACCAGTGACCCAGGGGTAGGCTACACCTTC	CATSDPGVGYTF
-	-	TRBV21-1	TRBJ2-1	TGTGCCAGCAGCAAAGTGGACAGGGGGTCCTACAATGAGCAGTTCTTC	CASSKVDRGSYNEQFF
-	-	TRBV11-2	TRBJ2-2	TGTGCCAGCAGCTTAGATCGGGACGGGGAGCTGTTTTTT	CASSLDRDGELFF
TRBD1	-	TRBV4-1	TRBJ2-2	TGCGCCAGCAGCCAAGACCTAGACAGGGGGTTGAACGGGGAGCTGTTTTTT	CASSQDLDRGLNGELFF
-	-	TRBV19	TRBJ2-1	TGTGCCAGTAGTATAGTGCTAGCGATCAGCTCCTACAATGAGCAGTTCTTC	CASSIVLAISSYNEQFF
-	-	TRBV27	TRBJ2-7	TGTGCCAGCAGCCGGAACAGGGAAAACTACGAGCAGTACTTC	CASSRNRENYEQYF
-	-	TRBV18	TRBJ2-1	TGTGCCAGCTCAACCACAGGGAGCTCCTACAATGAGCAGTTCTTC	CASSTTGSSYNEQFF
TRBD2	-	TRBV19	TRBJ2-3	TGTGCCAGTAGTATAATCACTAGCGGCGGCACAGATACGCAGTATTTT	CASSIITSGGTDTQYF
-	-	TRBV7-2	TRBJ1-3	TGTGCCAGCAGCTTAGCTGGACTGAGTACTGGAAACACCATATATTTT	CASSLAGLSTGNTIYF
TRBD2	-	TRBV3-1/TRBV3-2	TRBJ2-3	TGTGCCAGCAGCCACCCTAGCGGGAGTACAGATACGCAGTATTTT	CASSHPSGSTDTQYF
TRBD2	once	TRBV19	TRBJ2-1	TGTGCCAGTAGTATGCCCCGGGCTAGCGGAGACAATGAGCAGTTCTTC	CASSMPRASGDNEQFF
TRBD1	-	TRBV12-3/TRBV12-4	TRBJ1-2	TGTGCCAGCAGTTTAGGACAGGGGTATGGCTACACCTTC	CASSLGQGYGYTF
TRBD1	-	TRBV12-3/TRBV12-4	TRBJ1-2	TGTGCCAGCAGTTCGGGACAGCACCGCGGCTACACCTTC	CASSSGQHRGYTF
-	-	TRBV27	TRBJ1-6	TGTGCCAGCAGTTTATATTTAGATTCACCCCTCCACTTT	CASSLYLDSPLHF
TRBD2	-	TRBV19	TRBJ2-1	TGTGCCAGTAGTATAATGGGACTAGCGTACTACAATGAGCAGTTCTTC	CASSIMGLAYYNEQFF
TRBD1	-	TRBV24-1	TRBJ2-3	TGTGCCACCAGTGATCCCAGGGGGCAGGGTCATCCTAGCACAGATACGCAGTATTTT	CATSDPRGQGHPSTDTQYF
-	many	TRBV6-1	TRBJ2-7	TGTGCCAGCAGTGAAGAGGGAGGAGGGTACCACGAGCAGTACTTC	CASSEEGGGYHEQYF
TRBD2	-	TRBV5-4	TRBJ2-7	TGTGCCAGCAGCTTGAGCGGGAGGCCAACCTACGAGCAGTACTTC	CASSLSGRPTYEQYF
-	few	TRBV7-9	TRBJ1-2	TGTGCCAGCACCGGCCGGGGGGATGGCTACACCTTC	CASTGRGDGYTF
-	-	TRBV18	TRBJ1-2	TGTGCCAGCTCATCCCCAACAGGGACGGACTATGGCTACACCTTC	CASSSPTGTDYGYTF
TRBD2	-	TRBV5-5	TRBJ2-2	TGTGCCAGCAGCTTTATAGCGGGAGGGCCGATCGGGGAGCTGTTTTTT	CASSFIAGGPIGELFF
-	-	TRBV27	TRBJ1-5	TGTGCCAGCAGTTTGAACGGGTACAATCAGCCCCAGCATTTT	CASSLNGYNQPQHF
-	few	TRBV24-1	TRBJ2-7	TGTGCCACCAGTGATCCCCCTAATTACGAGCAGTACTTC	CATSDPPNYEQYF
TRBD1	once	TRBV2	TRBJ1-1	TGTGCCAGCATGGGGACAGAGATGAACACTGAAGCTTTCTTT	CASMGTEMNTEAFF